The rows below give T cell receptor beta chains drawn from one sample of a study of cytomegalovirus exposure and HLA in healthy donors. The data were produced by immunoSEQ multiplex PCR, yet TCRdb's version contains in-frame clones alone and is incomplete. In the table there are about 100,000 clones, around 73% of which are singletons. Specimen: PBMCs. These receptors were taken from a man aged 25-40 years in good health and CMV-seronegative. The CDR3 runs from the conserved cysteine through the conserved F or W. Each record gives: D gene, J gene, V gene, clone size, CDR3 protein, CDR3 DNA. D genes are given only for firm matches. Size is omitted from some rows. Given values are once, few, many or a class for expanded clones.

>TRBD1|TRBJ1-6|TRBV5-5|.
CASSLGGTAYNSPLHF
TGTGCCAGCAGCTTGGGAGGGACAGCATATAATTCACCCCTCCACTTT
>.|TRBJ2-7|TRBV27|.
CASSFQLGSPEQYF
TGTGCCAGCAGTTTCCAATTGGGCTCCCCCGAGCAGTACTTC
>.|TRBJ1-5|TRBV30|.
CAWAQANSNQPQHF
TGTGCCTGGGCTCAGGCTAATAGCAATCAGCCCCAGCATTTT
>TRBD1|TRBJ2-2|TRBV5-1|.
CASSRGTGGIGELFF
TGCGCCAGCAGCCGCGGGACAGGGGGTATCGGGGAGCTGTTTTTT
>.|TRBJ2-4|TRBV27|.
CASSLSKTDLAKNIQYF
TGTGCCAGCAGTCTTTCCAAGACAGATTTAGCCAAAAACATTCAGTACTTC
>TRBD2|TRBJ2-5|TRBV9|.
CASSGGGGGGRTLETQYF
TGTGCCAGCAGCGGGGGAGGGGGTGGCGGGAGGACGTTAGAGACCCAGTACTTC
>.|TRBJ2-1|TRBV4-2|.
CASSQDQGPANEQFF
TGTGCCAGCAGCCAAGATCAGGGCCCGGCCAATGAGCAGTTCTTC
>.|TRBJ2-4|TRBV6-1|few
CASSELNLAKNIQYF
TGTGCCAGCAGTGAACTAAACCTAGCCAAAAACATTCAGTACTTC
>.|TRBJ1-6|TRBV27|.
CASSPSIGSPLHF
TGTGCCAGCAGTCCGAGTATCGGTTCACCCCTCCACTTT
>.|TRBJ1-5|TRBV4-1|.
CASSQDMAGRQPQHF
TGCGCCAGCAGCCAAGATATGGCGGGAAGGCAGCCCCAGCATTTT
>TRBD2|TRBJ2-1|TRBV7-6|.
CASSLGTSGRAYNEQFF
TGTGCCAGCAGCCTCGGGACTAGCGGGAGGGCATACAATGAGCAGTTCTTC
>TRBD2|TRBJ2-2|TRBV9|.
CASSWGTSGNTGELFF
TGTGCCAGCAGCTGGGGGACTAGCGGGAACACCGGGGAGCTGTTTTTT
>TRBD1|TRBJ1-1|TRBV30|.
CAWAGTGSILTEAFF
TGTGCCTGGGCCGGGACAGGGTCGATTTTGACTGAAGCTTTCTTT
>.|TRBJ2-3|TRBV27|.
CASSFRSGGTDTQYF
TGTGCCAGCAGTTTCAGGTCGGGGGGCACAGATACGCAGTATTTT
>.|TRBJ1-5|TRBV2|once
CASSQGPVPNQPQHF
TGTGCCAGCAGTCAGGGGCCCGTTCCCAATCAGCCCCAGCATTTT